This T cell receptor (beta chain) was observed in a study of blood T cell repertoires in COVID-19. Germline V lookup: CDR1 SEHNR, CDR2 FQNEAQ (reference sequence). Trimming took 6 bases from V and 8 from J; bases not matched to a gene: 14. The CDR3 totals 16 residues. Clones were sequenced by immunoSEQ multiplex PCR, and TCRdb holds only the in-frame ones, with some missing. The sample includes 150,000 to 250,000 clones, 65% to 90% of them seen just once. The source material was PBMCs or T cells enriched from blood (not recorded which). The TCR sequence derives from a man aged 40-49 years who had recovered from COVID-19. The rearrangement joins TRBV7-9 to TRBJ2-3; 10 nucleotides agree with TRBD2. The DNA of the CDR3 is TGTGCCAGCAGTCATAGGGTAGCGGGAGGAGCGGTTACGCAGTATTTT. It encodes CASSHRVAGGAVTQYF.